This T cell receptor (beta chain) was captured by sequencing in a study of beta chain features in type 1 diabetes. Overall study findings and caveats: Within each of all four CD4+ subsets, Type 1 diabetes patients had TCRB CDR3s that were moderately but significantly shorter.

Sequencing targeted expressed TCRB transcripts, as all isolated RNA had been reverse transcribed. Repertoires were generated with immunoSEQ multiplex PCR, while TCRdb's copy carries only in-frame clones and drops some. Among about 120,000 clones, approximately 15% were seen once, and the ten largest hold approximately 2.5%. This clone was found a few times. Its antigen is not identified. Staining for CD45RO/CCR7/CD25/CD127/CD95/CD27 allowed sorting of CD4+ naive, central memory, regulatory and stem cell-like memory cells. The CDR3 length is 13 residues. Between the trimmed V and J ends, which lost 5 bases and 11 bases, there was a span of 16 bases. Germline V gene lookup returns CDR1 SNHLY and CDR2 FYNNEI.

This TCR came from a young man with type 1 diabetes. Sequencing was carried out using central memory CD4+ T cells from blood. This sequence joins TRBV2 and TRBJ1-5, with a possible D match to TRBD1 (5 bases). CDR3 sequence: CASSPATGGTQHF. The CDR3 nucleotides are TGTGCCAGCAGTCCCGCGACCGGGGGGACCCAGCATTTT. The whole variable domain, filled in from reference TRBV2 and TRBJ1-5, reads EPEVTQTPSHQVTQMGQEVILRCVPISNHLYFYWYRQILGQKVEFLVSFYNNEISEKSEIFDDQFSVERPDGSNFTLKIRSTKLEDSAMYFCASSPATGGTQHFGDGTRLSIL.